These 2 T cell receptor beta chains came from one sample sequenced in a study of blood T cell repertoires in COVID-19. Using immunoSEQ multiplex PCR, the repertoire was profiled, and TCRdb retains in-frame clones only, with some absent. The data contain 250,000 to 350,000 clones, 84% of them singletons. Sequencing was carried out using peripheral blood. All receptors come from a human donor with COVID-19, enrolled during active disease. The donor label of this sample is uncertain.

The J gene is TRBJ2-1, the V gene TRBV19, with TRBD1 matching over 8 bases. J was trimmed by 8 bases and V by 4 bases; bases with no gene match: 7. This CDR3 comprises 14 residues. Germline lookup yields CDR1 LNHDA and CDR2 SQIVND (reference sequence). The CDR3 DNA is TGTGCCAGTAGTACCACGTCAGGGGGCGATGAGCAGTTCTTC. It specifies CASSTTSGGDEQFF.

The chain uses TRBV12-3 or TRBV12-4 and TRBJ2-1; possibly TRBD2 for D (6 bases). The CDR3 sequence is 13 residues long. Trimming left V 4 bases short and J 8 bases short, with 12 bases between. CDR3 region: CASSSPWGDEQFF. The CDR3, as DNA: TGTGCCAGCAGTTCCCCTTGGGGGGATGAGCAGTTCTTC.